Detailed here is one TCR beta chain. Its antigen is still unknown. Base qualities are not provided; no much larger clone lies one nucleotide away. Looking up the germline V gene yields CDR1 SGHRS and CDR2 YFSETQ. The cysteine opens and the phenylalanine closes a CDR3 of 14 amino acids. Only CDR3 DNA remains: 42 bases, in frame from the first base. V loses 0 bases of germline sequence and J loses 7 bases, and the interval between the two ends is 14 bases. The sample comes from a study of beta chain features in type 1 diabetes (dated by TCRdb to between 2017 and 2018). For the study in its entirety: Patients and healthy donors did not differ in mean age, gender distribution, total cell number or subset yield. A total of around 110,000,000 sorted cells were examined across all samples, and a strong correlation was observed between cell number per subset and RNA yield. In the study, TCRB repertoires of sorted circulating CD4+ T cell subsets from recently diagnosed type 1 diabetes patients were compared with those of matched healthy donors. Regulatory and stem cell-like memory subsets were isolated from only 8 patients and roughly eight healthy donors, whereas naive and central memory subsets came from all 30 or so donors. What the study reported, not specific to this receptor: Because cDNA was sequenced instead of genomic DNA, highly expressing activated cells could be over-represented, though the groups showed no difference in activation or CD3 levels. At VDJ recombination sites, type 1 diabetes patients had fewer insertions and more deleted nucleotides, which implies abnormalities in thymic rearrangement. Shorter templates might have been favored by PCR, but patient and control samples were amplified and corrected together, so both groups would have been affected equally by any skew. Naive, central memory and regulatory TCRB repertoires appeared to be more alike among patients than among healthy donors. A moderate but significant shortening of TCRB CDR3 length was observed in type 1 diabetes patients in all four CD4+ subsets. HLA sub-analyses involved small numbers of individuals, so any influence of HLA type on TCRB rearrangement remained unresolved.

From each donor, a single peripheral blood sample of 100 to 150 mL on average was drawn into heparinised tubes. Naive, central memory, regulatory and stem cell-like memory CD4+ T cells were sorted on a BD FACSAria II using a panel including CD45RO, CCR7, CD25, CD127, CD95 and CD27. A purity above 95% was achieved for all sorted populations. PBMCs were isolated right away by Lymphoprep density gradient centrifugation and were stained directly, without culture. To minimize batch effects, samples were stained and sorted in pairs, one healthy donor with one patient per experiment. The entire isolated RNA was reverse transcribed using the High Capacity cDNA Reverse Transcription Kit, and thus expressed TCRB transcripts were sequenced. Deep immunoSEQ sequencing was applied to naive, central memory and regulatory T cell samples, giving an average of about 3.6 million total reads per sample. After sorted cells were lysed in RLT buffer, RNA was extracted with DNase-treated RNeasy Micro or Mini kits, with the choice depending on cell number. To prevent cross-contamination, each cell subset was processed individually, whereas patient and healthy donor samples were processed jointly. Using the immunoSEQ multiplex PCR, TCRB sequences were amplified from cDNA into 87-bp fragments spanning the CDR3 region. Sequencing of the amplicons was done on the Illumina HiSeq platform. The authors' analysis ran thus. PCR bias was corrected computationally using synthetic template baselines, and reads within Hamming distance 2 were collapsed, with unmergeable singletons discarded. Reads were aligned against IMGT so that V, D and J genes, CDR3 length and insertions or deletions at six rearrangement sites could be assigned. Within each subset, clonotype counts were normalized to the number of sorted cells before true diversity and Gini coefficients were calculated with the tcR R package. Repertoire sharing was quantified using the overlap coefficient calculated on TCRB nucleotide sequences. As a proxy for the pre-selection repertoire, out-of-frame TCRB sequences from naive cells were analyzed. The source is immuneACCESS, and TCRdb retained only in-frame sequences with V and J called. Part of the clones is not carried over; for the studies checked, unresolved V genes explain less than half of this, and the remainder is unexplained. The V and J calls and the clone size are those of that table, but D and trimming were determined from the DNA. In all, the sample holds about 660,000 clones, and roughly 13% of those were seen once. Jointly, the top ten make up 0.03% to 0.04% of the sample.

The sample taken for sequencing was naive CD4+ T cells from blood. Interpreted using the paper, the cell subset or site label stands for: true naive CD4+ T cells. The TCR sequence derives from a man aged 18 to 29 with type 1 diabetes. The chain uses TRBV5-1 and TRBJ2-7; the D gene could be TRBD1 or TRBD2, each one agreeing over 6 bases. Here the CDR3 is given as CASSLGQVEGEQYF. The nucleotides are TGCGCCAGCAGCTTGGGACAGGTGGAGGGGGAGCAGTACTTC.